Below are 15 T cell receptor beta chains sequenced from a single sample in a study of shared clonotypes between healthy human individuals. Generated by immunoSEQ multiplex PCR, the TCRdb table keeps only in-frame clones and is missing some. The top ten hold about 0.35% of the sample, which has approximately 1.5 million clones, 98% seen once. Sequencing was done on a sample of naive CD4+ T cells sorted from blood. The subset here: CD45RA+ positively selected. The receptor set was obtained from a man aged 25-40 years in good health.

About this clone: Distinct nucleotide sequences in the sample also encode this CDR3. The chain employs TRBV7-2 and TRBJ2-2; D possibly uses TRBD1 or TRBD2 (5 bases each). Germline assignment: CDR1 SGHTA and CDR2 FQGNSA. Trimming took off 3 bases at V and 6 bases at J, with 11 bases between the two ends. This CDR3 comprises 14 residues. CDR3 region: CASSLDWGSGELFF. CDR3 DNA: TGTGCCAGCAGCTTGGACTGGGGGTCCGGGGAGCTGTTTTTT. Combining the CDR3 with reference TRBV7-2 and TRBJ2-2 gives the whole variable domain GAGVSQSPSNKVTEKGKDVELRCDPISGHTALYWYRQSLGQGLEFLIYFQGNSAPDKSGLPSDRFSAERTGGSVSTLTIQRTQQEDSAVYLCASSLDWGSGELFFGEGSRLTVL.

Comment on this clone: The sample carries other DNA sequences with the same CDR3. The V call is TRBV7-9, the J call TRBJ1-1, with D possibly being TRBD1 (5 bases). This CDR3 has 13 residues. The V gene's germline CDR1 is SEHNR and CDR2 FQNEAQ (reference sequence). Trimming cost V 5 bases and J 0 bases, with 7 bases left between them. This CDR3 is CASSPTVNTEAFF. CDR3 DNA sequence: TGTGCCAGCAGCCCGACAGTGAACACTGAAGCTTTCTTT.

With regard to this clone: Distinct nucleotide sequences in the sample also encode this CDR3. This chain joins TRBV5-1 and TRBJ1-1; tentative D call: TRBD1 (6 bases). The CDR3 is made up of 15 amino acids. CDR1 and CDR2 from the germline V gene are SGHRS and YFSETQ. The ends were cut back, 1 base at V and 2 bases at J, with 12 bases in the middle. For the CDR3, the DNA is TGCGCCAGCAGCTTGATCGGACAGACCAACACTGAAGCTTTCTTT. As protein: CASSLIGQTNTEAFF.

A word on this clone: This specimen includes other DNA sequences encoding the same CDR3. The V call is TRBV18, the J call TRBJ2-1, with 10 bases fitting TRBD2. The CDR3 has 15 amino acids. Germline V gene sequence: CDR1 KGHSH, CDR2 LQKENI. Trimming at V came to 0 bases and at J to 6 bases, leaving 2 bases not matched to a gene. The CDR3: CASSPPGLASNEQFF. CDR3 DNA sequence: TGTGCCAGCTCACCACCGGGACTAGCGTCCAATGAGCAGTTCTTC.

The chain recombines TRBV6-6 with TRBJ2-5; 7 bases line up with TRBD1. The CDR3 totals 12 residues. Germline loops: CDR1 MNHNY, CDR2 SVGAGI (reference sequence). With 6 bases clipped from V and 4 bases from J, the junction kept 2 bases outside the gene matches. DNA of the CDR3: TGTGCCAGCAGGGCAGGGGGAGAGACCCAGTACTTC. Translation gives CASRAGGETQYF.

The rearrangement links TRBV7-9 to TRBJ2-1, with a weak D call TRBD1 (5 bases). Germline-derived CDR1 and CDR2 are SEHNR and FQNEAQ (reference sequence). The CDR3 is 11 residues long. The V gene lost 3 bases and the J gene lost 8 bases, with 5 bases spanning the gap. CDR3 residues: CASSLTDEQFF. In DNA, the CDR3 is TGTGCCAGCAGCTTGACAGATGAGCAGTTCTTC. Based on the CDR3 plus reference TRBV7-9 and TRBJ2-1, the full variable domain is DTGVSQNPRHKITKRGQNVTFRCDPISEHNRLYWYRQTLGQGPEFLTYFQNEAQLEKSRLLSDRFSAERPKGSFSTLEIQRTEQGDSAMYLCASSLTDEQFFGPGTRLTVL.

The chain recombines TRBV18 with TRBJ2-1; possibly TRBD2 for D (5 bases). The CDR3 is made up of 14 amino acids. Germline V lookup: CDR1 KGHSH, CDR2 LQKENI. V lost 2 bases and J lost 8, with 13 bases in between. The CDR3 nucleotides read TGTGCCAGCTCACCAGGACTTCACCGGGATGAGCAGTTCTTC. This encodes CASSPGLHRDEQFF.

This chain uses TRBV11-2 with TRBJ2-7; 12 positions match TRBD2. In germline, CDR1 is SGHAT, CDR2 FQNNGV. V dropped 0 bases and J dropped 5; count of bases not matched to a gene: 8. The CDR3 loop spans 17 amino acids. CDR3 sequence: CASSLDRVGLAGNEQYF. The DNA for the CDR3 is TGTGCCAGCAGCTTAGACAGAGTCGGACTAGCGGGAAACGAGCAGTACTTC.

V is TRBV28 and J is TRBJ2-7; D not certain. The germline CDR1 and CDR2 sequences are MDHEN and SYDVKM. V lost 5 bases to trimming and J lost 3 bases, with 14 bases between them. The CDR3 is 14 amino acids. The CDR3 region is CASSPHGSFYEQYF. The DNA of the CDR3 is TGTGCCAGCAGTCCCCACGGGTCGTTCTACGAGCAGTACTTC. The variable domain in full, with the rest retrieved from reference TRBV28 and TRBJ2-7, is DVKVTQSSRYLVKRTGEKVFLECVQDMDHENMFWYRQDPGLGLRLIYFSYDVKMKEKGDIPEGYSVSREKKERFSLILESASTNQTSMYLCASSPHGSFYEQYFGPGTRLTVT.

This rearrangement joins TRBV7-9 to TRBJ2-1, with a possible D match to TRBD1 (5 bases). The CDR3 contains 14 residues. Germline V gives CDR1 SEHNR, CDR2 FQNEAQ (reference sequence). V lost 3 bases and J 7 bases, leaving 13 bases between the germline ends. In DNA, the CDR3 is TGTGCCAGCAGCTTGCAGGGCTTACGGAATGAGCAGTTCTTC. Translating gives CASSLQGLRNEQFF.

V gene TRBV5-1 combines with J gene TRBJ2-7; TRBD2 agrees at 12 bases. Germline V gene lookup returns CDR1 SGHRS and CDR2 YFSETQ. The CDR3 is 15 amino acids. V dropped 7 bases and J dropped 6; count of bases not matched to a gene: 11. CDR3 sequence: CASGKGLAGGSEQYF. The DNA for the CDR3 is TGCGCCAGCGGCAAGGGGCTAGCGGGAGGGAGCGAGCAGTACTTC.

The chain is built from TRBV4-1 and TRBJ2-1, with D possibly matching TRBD2 (5 bases). From germline, CDR1 is MGHRA and CDR2 YSYEKL. This CDR3 is built from 17 residues. Trimming stripped 1 base from V and 0 bases from J, with 13 bases between. The CDR3 here is CASSQVGLGGSYNEQFF. The CDR3 DNA sequence: TGCGCCAGCAGCCAAGTTGGCCTAGGAGGCTCCTACAATGAGCAGTTCTTC.

The chain joins TRBV2 to TRBJ2-7; 8 bases map to TRBD1. Unmatched junction bases numbered 23, after V lost 9 bases and J lost 1 base. CDR3 length: 19 residues. Germline assignment: CDR1 SNHLY and CDR2 FYNNEI. CDR3 residues: CASPKLNLGQGPWSYEQYF. CDR3 nucleotide sequence: TGTGCCAGTCCTAAGCTTAATCTAGGACAGGGCCCGTGGTCCTACGAGCAGTACTTC. Full variable domain (rest looked up from reference TRBV2 and TRBJ2-7): EPEVTQTPSHQVTQMGQEVILRCVPISNHLYFYWYRQILGQKVEFLVSFYNNEISEKSEIFDDQFSVERPDGSNFTLKIRSTKLEDSAMYFCASPKLNLGQGPWSYEQYFGPGTRLTVT.

The gene calls are TRBV10-1 and TRBJ2-5; D gene unclear. With 6 bases removed from V and 5 bases from J, the gap between germline ends came to 19 bases. CDR3 size: 15 residues. Germline CDR1 is WNHNN and CDR2 is SYGVQD (reference sequence). The CDR3 here is CASRKDGQESETQYF. CDR3 DNA sequence: TGCGCCAGCAGAAAAGATGGTCAAGAATCGGAGACCCAGTACTTC.

As for this clone: The same CDR3 can be traced to other DNA sequences in this sample. The V gene is TRBV6-5, the J gene TRBJ2-7; D call uncertain. Germline assignment: CDR1 MNHEY and CDR2 SVGAGI. Trimming removed 0 bases from V and 7 bases from J, with 4 bases in between. This CDR3 has 11 residues. The DNA of the CDR3 is TGTGCCAGCAGTTACTCGGGGGAGCAGTACTTC. This gives the protein CASSYSGEQYF.